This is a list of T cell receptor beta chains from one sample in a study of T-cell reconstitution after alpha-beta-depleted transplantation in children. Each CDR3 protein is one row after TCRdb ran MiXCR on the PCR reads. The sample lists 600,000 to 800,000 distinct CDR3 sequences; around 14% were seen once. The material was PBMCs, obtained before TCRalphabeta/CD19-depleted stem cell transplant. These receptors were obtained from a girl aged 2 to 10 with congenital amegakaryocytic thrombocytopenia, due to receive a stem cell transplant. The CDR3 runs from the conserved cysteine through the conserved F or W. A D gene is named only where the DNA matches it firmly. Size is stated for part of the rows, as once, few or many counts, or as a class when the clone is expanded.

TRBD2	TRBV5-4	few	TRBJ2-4	TGTGCCAGCAGCTCTGGTAGCGGGAGGCCGGGAGCCAAAAACATTCAGTACTTC	CASSSGSGRPGAKNIQYF
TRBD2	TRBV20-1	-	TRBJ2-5	TGCAGTGCTAGAAGTGGGGGACTACAAGAGACCCAGTACTTC	CSARSGGLQETQYF
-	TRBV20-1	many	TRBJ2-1	TGCAGTGTCCCCGGAAGCTCCTACAATGAGCAGTTCTTC	CSVPGSSYNEQFF
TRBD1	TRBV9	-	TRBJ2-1	TGTGCCAGCAGCACTAGTAGCTGGAACCGGGACAGGACTTATGGTGAGCAGTTCTTC	CASSTSSWNRDRTYGEQFF
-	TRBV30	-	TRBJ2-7	TGTGCCTGGAGTGCCGCGGCCGCCCGGGTTGCAATCTACGAGCAGTACTTC	CAWSAAAARVAIYEQYF
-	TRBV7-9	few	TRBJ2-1	TGTGCCAGCAGCCCCGAATCCTACAATGAGCAGTTCTTC	CASSPESYNEQFF
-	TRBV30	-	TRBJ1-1	TGTGCCTGGAGTCCGCTCGGTACTGAAGCTTTCTTT	CAWSPLGTEAFF
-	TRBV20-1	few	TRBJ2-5	TGCAGCGTAAGGGCGGACCAAGAGACCCAGTACTTC	CSVRADQETQYF
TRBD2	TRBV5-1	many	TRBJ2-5	TGCGCCAGCAGCTTGATACTAGCGGGAGAGACCCAGTACTTC	CASSLILAGETQYF
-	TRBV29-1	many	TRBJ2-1	TGCAGCGTTGAAGATGTCCGCGCCGCCGGCGTCGAATACAATGAGCAGTTCTTC	CSVEDVRAAGVEYNEQFF
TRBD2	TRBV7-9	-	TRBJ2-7	TGTGCCAGCAGCCTAGCGGTTTCCGAGCAGTACTTC	CASSLAVSEQYF
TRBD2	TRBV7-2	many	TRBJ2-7	TGTGCCAGCAGCGCACTAGCGGGAGGCCGCTACGAGCAGTACTTC	CASSALAGGRYEQYF
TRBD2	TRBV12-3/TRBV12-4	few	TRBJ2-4	TGTGCCAGCAGTATGCGGGAGGCAAACATTCAGTACTTC	CASSMREANIQYF
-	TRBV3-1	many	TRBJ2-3	TGTGCCAGCAGCTTCGGACTGGGCCGCGCGGATACGCAGTATTTT	CASSFGLGRADTQYF
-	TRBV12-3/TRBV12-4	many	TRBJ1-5	TGTGCCAGCAGCCTACAGGGAGGGCGATACCAGCCCCAGCATTTT	CASSLQGGRYQPQHF
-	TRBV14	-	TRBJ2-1	TGTGCCAGCAGCATCCGATCAAGGGGGTACAATGAGCAGTTCTTC	CASSIRSRGYNEQFF
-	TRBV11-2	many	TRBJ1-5	TGTGCCAGCAGCTTAGTCGGGGGAGATCAGCCCCAGCATTTT	CASSLVGGDQPQHF
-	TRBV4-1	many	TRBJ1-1	TGCGCCAGCAGCCAAGCAGGGTTGAACACTGAAGCTTTCTTT	CASSQAGLNTEAFF
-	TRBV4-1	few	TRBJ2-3	TGCGCCAGCAGCCCCCGCATAGGACGTGGCACAGATACGCAGTATTTT	CASSPRIGRGTDTQYF